The count of the clone carrying this T cell receptor beta chain is one. This sample stems from a study of blood T cell repertoires in COVID-19. As handled by the study authors: Estimated nucleated cell counts came from reference gene primer amplification. Sequencing used immunoSEQ multiplex PCR; TCRdb keeps in-frame clones, though not all of them. Clonal size and the V and J genes are those of that table, whereas D and trimming came from the DNA. In the table there are 60,000 to 75,000 clones, approximately 85% of which are singletons. CDR3 length equals 14 residues. CDR1 and CDR2 (germline): MNHEY, SVGAGI. Trimming removed 2 bases from V and 4 bases from J, with 9 bases in between.

The sequenced sample was peripheral blood. The J gene is TRBJ1-3, the V gene TRBV6-5; D call uncertain. The sequence came from a human donor in a cohort sampled during active COVID-19. CDR3 sequence reads: CASSYRGFGNTIYF. In nucleotides, the CDR3 is TGTGCCAGCAGTTACCGGGGATTCGGAAACACCATATATTTT.